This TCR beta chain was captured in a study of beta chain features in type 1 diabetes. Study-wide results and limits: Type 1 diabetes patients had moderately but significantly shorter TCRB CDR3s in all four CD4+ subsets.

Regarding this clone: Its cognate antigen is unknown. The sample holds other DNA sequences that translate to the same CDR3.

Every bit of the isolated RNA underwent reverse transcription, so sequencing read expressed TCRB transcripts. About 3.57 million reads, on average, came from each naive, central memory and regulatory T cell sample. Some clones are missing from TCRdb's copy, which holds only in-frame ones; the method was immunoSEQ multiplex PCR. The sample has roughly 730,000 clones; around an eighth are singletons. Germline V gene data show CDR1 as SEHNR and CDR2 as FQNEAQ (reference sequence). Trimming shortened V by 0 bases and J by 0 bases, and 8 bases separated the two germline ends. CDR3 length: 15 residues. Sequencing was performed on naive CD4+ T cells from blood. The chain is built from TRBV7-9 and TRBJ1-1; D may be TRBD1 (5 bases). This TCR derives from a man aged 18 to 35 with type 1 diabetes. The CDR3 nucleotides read TGTGCCAGCAGCTTAGCCGGGGGTCTGAACACTGAAGCTTTCTTT. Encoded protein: CASSLAGGLNTEAFF.